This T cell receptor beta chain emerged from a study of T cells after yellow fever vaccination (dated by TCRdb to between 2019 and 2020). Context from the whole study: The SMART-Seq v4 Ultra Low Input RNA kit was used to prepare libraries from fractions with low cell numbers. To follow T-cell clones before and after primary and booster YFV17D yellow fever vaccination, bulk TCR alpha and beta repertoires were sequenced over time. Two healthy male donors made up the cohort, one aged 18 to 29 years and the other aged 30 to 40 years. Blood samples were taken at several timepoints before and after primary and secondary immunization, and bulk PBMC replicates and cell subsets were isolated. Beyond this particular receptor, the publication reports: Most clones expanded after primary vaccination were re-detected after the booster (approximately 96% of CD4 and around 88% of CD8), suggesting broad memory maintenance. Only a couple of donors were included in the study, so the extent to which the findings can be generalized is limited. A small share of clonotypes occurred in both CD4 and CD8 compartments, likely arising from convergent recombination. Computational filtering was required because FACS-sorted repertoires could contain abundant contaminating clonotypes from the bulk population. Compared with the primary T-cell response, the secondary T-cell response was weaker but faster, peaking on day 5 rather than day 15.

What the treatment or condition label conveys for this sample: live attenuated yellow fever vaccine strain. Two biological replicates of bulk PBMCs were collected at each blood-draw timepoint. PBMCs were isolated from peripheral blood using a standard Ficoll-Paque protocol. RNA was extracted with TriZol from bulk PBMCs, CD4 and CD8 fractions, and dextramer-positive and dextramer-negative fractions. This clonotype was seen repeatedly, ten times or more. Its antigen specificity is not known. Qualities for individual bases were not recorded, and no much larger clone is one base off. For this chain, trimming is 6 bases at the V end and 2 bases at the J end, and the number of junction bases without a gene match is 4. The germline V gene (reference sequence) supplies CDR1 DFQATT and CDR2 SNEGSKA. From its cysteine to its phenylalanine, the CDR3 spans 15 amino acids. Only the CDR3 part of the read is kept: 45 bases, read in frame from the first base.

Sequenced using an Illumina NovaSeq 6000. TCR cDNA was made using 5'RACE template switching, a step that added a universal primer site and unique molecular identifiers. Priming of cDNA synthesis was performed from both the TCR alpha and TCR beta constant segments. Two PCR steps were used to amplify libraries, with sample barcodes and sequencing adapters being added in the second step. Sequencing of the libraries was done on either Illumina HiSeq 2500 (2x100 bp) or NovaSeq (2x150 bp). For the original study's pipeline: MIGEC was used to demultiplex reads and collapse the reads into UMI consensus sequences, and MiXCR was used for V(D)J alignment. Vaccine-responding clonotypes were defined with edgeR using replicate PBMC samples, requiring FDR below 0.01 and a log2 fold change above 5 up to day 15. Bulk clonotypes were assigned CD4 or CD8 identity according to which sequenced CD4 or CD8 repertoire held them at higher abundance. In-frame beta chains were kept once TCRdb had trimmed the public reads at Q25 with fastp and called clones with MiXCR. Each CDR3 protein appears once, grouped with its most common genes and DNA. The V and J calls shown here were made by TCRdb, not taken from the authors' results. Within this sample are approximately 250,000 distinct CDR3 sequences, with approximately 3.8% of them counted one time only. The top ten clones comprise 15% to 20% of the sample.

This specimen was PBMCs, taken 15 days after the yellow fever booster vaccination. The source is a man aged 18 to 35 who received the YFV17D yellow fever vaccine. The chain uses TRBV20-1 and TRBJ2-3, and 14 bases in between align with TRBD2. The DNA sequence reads TGCAGTGCAGGACTAGCGGGGGGCCTCACAGATACGCAGTATTTT. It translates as CSAGLAGGLTDTQYF.